Listed below are T cell receptor beta chains from one sample, sequenced in a study of shared clonotypes between healthy human individuals. Using immunoSEQ multiplex PCR, the repertoire was profiled, and TCRdb retains in-frame clones only, with some absent. This table holds 550,000 to 850,000 clones, 55% to 80% found once. Source material: memory CD4+ T cells sorted from blood. Every receptor here comes from a woman under 40 in good health. Both conserved end residues are part of each CDR3. Fields, in order: D gene, J gene, V gene, clone size, CDR3 protein, CDR3 DNA. D genes are given only for firm matches. A row's size may be missing; if present it is once, few, many or a size class.

NA,TRBJ2-7,TRBV25-1,few,CASSLQTTGPKFLKQYF,TGTGCCAGCAGTCTACAAACGACGGGGCCTAAATTTCTCAAGCAGTACTTC
NA,TRBJ1-2,TRBV20-1,NA,CSATGPYGYTF,TGCAGTGCTACTGGGCCCTATGGCTACACCTTC
NA,TRBJ1-2,TRBV30,once,CAWSRGQYGYTF,TGTGCCTGGAGTCGCGGACAGTATGGCTACACCTTC
TRBD2,TRBJ2-5,TRBV5-6,once,CASSYGLANQETQYF,TGTGCCAGCAGCTACGGACTAGCGAACCAAGAGACCCAGTACTTC
NA,TRBJ2-2,TRBV5-1,many,CASRPQGRSTGELFF,TGCGCCAGCAGACCTCAGGGTCGGAGCACCGGGGAGCTGTTTTTT
TRBD2,TRBJ2-1,TRBV2,NA,CASSALAGGGSEQFF,TGTGCCAGCAGTGCCTTAGCGGGAGGGGGGAGTGAGCAGTTCTTC
NA,TRBJ1-4,TRBV4-2,NA,CASSQDIKSNEKLFF,TGTGCCAGCAGCCAAGATATCAAGAGTAATGAAAAACTGTTTTTT
NA,TRBJ2-4,TRBV19,NA,CASSIGSRVNIQYF,TGTGCCAGTAGTATAGGGTCCAGGGTGAACATTCAGTACTTC
NA,TRBJ1-2,TRBV28,NA,CASSLVGFYGYTF,TGTGCCAGCAGTTTAGTTGGATTCTATGGCTACACCTTC
TRBD2,TRBJ2-7,TRBV7-9,NA,CASSLHGTSGSGEQYF,TGTGCCAGCAGCTTACATGGGACTAGCGGGAGTGGTGAGCAGTACTTC
NA,TRBJ2-4,TRBV28,NA,CASSLLAKGQGNIQYF,TGTGCCAGCAGTTTATTGGCCAAGGGGCAAGGGAACATTCAGTACTTC
NA,TRBJ2-2,TRBV6-5,NA,CASSYSITGTGELFF,TGTGCCAGCAGTTACTCTATCACGGGCACCGGGGAGCTGTTTTTT
NA,TRBJ1-2,TRBV10-3,NA,CAISGASLGGYTF,TGTGCCATCAGTGGGGCGTCCCTAGGAGGCTACACCTTC
NA,TRBJ2-1,TRBV29-1,NA,CSVEELRNEQFF,TGCAGCGTTGAAGAGTTAAGGAATGAGCAGTTCTTC
NA,TRBJ2-1,TRBV11-2,NA,CASSSIYNEQFF,TGTGCCAGCAGCTCCATCTACAATGAGCAGTTCTTC
NA,TRBJ2-2,TRBV7-9,NA,CASSLIQAGELFF,TGTGCCAGCAGCCTCATCCAGGCCGGGGAGCTGTTTTTT
TRBD2,TRBJ2-7,TRBV4-2,NA,CASSQSGTTMGQYF,TGTGCCAGCAGCCAGTCCGGGACTACGATGGGGCAGTACTTC
NA,TRBJ2-3,TRBV15,few,CATSRDKGNVFTDTQYF,TGTGCCACCAGCAGAGATAAGGGCAATGTATTCACAGATACGCAGTATTTT
TRBD2,TRBJ2-1,TRBV5-7,NA,CASSPLAGNENEQFF,TGTGCCAGCAGCCCACTAGCGGGAAATGAGAATGAGCAGTTCTTC
NA,TRBJ2-3,TRBV18,NA,CASSPSSLGTDTQYF,TGTGCCAGCTCACCTTCTTCCCTGGGAACAGATACGCAGTATTTT
NA,TRBJ2-2,TRBV5-1,few,CAQTDRKFNTGELFF,TGCGCCCAGACCGACAGGAAATTTAACACCGGGGAGCTGTTTTTT
NA,TRBJ1-2,TRBV6-4,NA,CASKIRPHKGTDYGYTF,TGTGCCAGCAAAATCCGCCCTCATAAGGGTACCGATTATGGCTACACCTTC
NA,TRBJ2-2,TRBV2,few,CASSERTVRTTGELFF,TGTGCCAGCAGTGAACGCACAGTGAGGACCACCGGGGAGCTGTTTTTT
NA,TRBJ2-7,TRBV6-6,NA,CASSYSGGRSYEQYF,TGTGCCAGCAGTTACTCCGGGGGGCGCTCCTACGAGCAGTACTTC
NA,TRBJ1-2,TRBV19,NA,CASSTPGNANYGYTF,TGTGCCAGTAGTACCCCGGGGAACGCTAACTATGGCTACACCTTC
NA,TRBJ2-5,TRBV7-9,NA,CASSLGGAWAQETQYF,TGTGCCAGCAGCTTAGGGGGGGCTTGGGCCCAAGAGACCCAGTACTTC
NA,TRBJ2-6,TRBV7-2,NA,CASSRRTVISGANVLTF,TGTGCCAGCAGCCGCCGGACAGTTATCTCTGGGGCCAACGTCCTGACTTTC
NA,TRBJ1-1,TRBV4-1,NA,CASRMTANTEAFF,TGCGCCAGCCGTATGACCGCGAACACTGAAGCTTTCTTT
TRBD1,TRBJ2-2,TRBV25-1,NA,CASRIGTGGSGELFF,TGTGCCAGCAGGATTGGGACAGGGGGATCCGGGGAGCTGTTTTTT
NA,TRBJ2-1,TRBV19,NA,CASSTRALGTYNEQFF,TGTGCCAGTAGTACACGGGCCCTAGGTACCTACAATGAGCAGTTCTTC
TRBD1,TRBJ2-2,TRBV6-5,NA,CASSGQAGGELFF,TGTGCCAGCAGCGGACAGGCTGGAGGGGAGCTGTTTTTT
NA,TRBJ1-2,TRBV28,NA,CASSLGPGDYGYTF,TGTGCCAGCAGTTTAGGACCCGGAGATTACGGCTACACCTTC
TRBD1,TRBJ1-1,TRBV4-1,NA,CASSHDRGKNTEAFF,TGCGCCAGCAGCCACGACAGGGGTAAGAACACTGAAGCTTTCTTT
NA,TRBJ2-2,TRBV9,few,CASSSGTHPREELFF,TGTGCCAGCAGCTCCGGGACGCACCCCAGGGAGGAGCTGTTTTTT
NA,TRBJ1-2,TRBV30,NA,CAVRTTGLAFSHYGYTF,TGTGCCGTACGAACTACGGGACTTGCCTTTTCTCACTATGGCTACACCTTC
NA,TRBJ1-3,TRBV28,NA,CASQPTSDSGNTIYF,TGTGCCAGCCAACCTACCAGCGACTCTGGAAACACCATATATTTT
TRBD2,TRBJ2-7,TRBV11-1,few,CASSHQRDSYEQYF,TGTGCCAGCAGTCACCAGCGGGACTCCTACGAGCAGTACTTC
TRBD1,TRBJ1-1,TRBV28,once,CASSSRGQGAEAFF,TGTGCCAGCAGCTCAAGGGGACAGGGGGCTGAAGCTTTCTTT
TRBD2,TRBJ2-1,TRBV7-9,NA,CASSITLGGAGGIGDEQFF,TGTGCCAGCAGCATTACCCTAGGAGGAGCGGGGGGAATCGGTGATGAGCAGTTCTTC
NA,TRBJ2-1,TRBV28,NA,CASSQTILNEQFF,TGTGCCAGCAGTCAGACTATACTCAATGAGCAGTTCTTC
TRBD2,TRBJ2-7,TRBV2,NA,CASSELEVREASYEQYF,TGTGCCAGCAGTGAGTTAGAGGTGCGGGAGGCTTCCTACGAGCAGTACTTC
NA,TRBJ2-7,TRBV5-1,few,CASSLGTAGLEQYF,TGCGCCAGCAGCTTGGGGACAGCCGGGTTGGAGCAGTACTTC
NA,TRBJ2-1,TRBV2,few,CASSEQMGISYNEQFF,TGTGCCAGCAGTGAGCAGATGGGTATTTCCTACAATGAGCAGTTCTTC
TRBD2,TRBJ2-3,TRBV7-2,few,CASSLDWLAGSTDTQYF,TGTGCCAGCAGCTTAGATTGGCTAGCGGGGAGCACAGATACGCAGTATTTT
NA,TRBJ2-7,TRBV29-1,NA,CSVVSAGSYEQYF,TGCAGCGTTGTAAGCGCAGGATCCTACGAGCAGTACTTC
TRBD2,TRBJ2-3,TRBV29-1,NA,CSVTTSGTDTQYF,TGCAGCGTCACGACTAGCGGCACAGATACGCAGTATTTT